The text below deals with one T cell receptor beta chain. Its antigen remains unknown. The sequenced template was cDNA made from the entire isolated RNA. TCRdb's table, derived via immunoSEQ multiplex PCR, lists solely in-frame clones and lacks some. The table lists around 340,000 clones, about 20% of them singletons, with about 0.045% in the top ten. Germline CDR1 GTSNPN, CDR2 SVGIG (reference sequence). CDR3 length: 15 residues. Trimming took 2 bases from V and 0 from J, leaving 13 bases between them. The data belong to a study of beta chain features in type 1 diabetes. Study-level points and caveats: VDJ junctions from patients with type 1 diabetes contained fewer insertions and more deletions.

Sequenced: naive CD4+ T cells from blood. The TCR sequence derives from a woman between 18 and 30 years old in good health. The chain employs TRBV30 and TRBJ1-1; a weak D match, TRBD1 (5 bases). The CDR3 region has the DNA TGTGCCTGGAGTAGGCCAGGGAATATGAACACTGAAGCTTTCTTT. Translation gives CAWSRPGNMNTEAFF.